The clone carrying this TCR beta chain has a single count. What it recognizes is unknown. The repertoire was sequenced with immunoSEQ multiplex PCR; TCRdb's copy has only in-frame clones and lacks some. The table shows approximately 60,000 clones, with approximately 90% occurring only once. This entry belongs to a study of graft-versus-host responses after intestinal transplantation. Background on the study: Every recipient had anti-thymocyte globulin induction and roughly 3 years of tacrolimus plus steroids. Notes on the study in general: Detection of GvH clones occurred in recipient marrow, and some had their first appearance in ileum or blood.

Germline CDR1 and CDR2: LNHDA and SQIVND (reference sequence). The CDR3 totals 14 residues. The junction had 7 bases not matched to a gene; V was cut back by 3 bases and J by 6 bases. The source is a human donor who was the organ donor for an intestinal transplant. Sample: unstimulated CD8+ T cells sorted from spleen or lymph node cells, taken before transplant. The chain recombines TRBV19 with TRBJ1-2, with 7 positions matching TRBD1. As DNA, the CDR3 is TGTGCCAGTAGTATCCTTCGGACAGGCGATGGCTACACCTTC. This encodes CASSILRTGDGYTF.